This T cell receptor beta chain was sequenced for a study of tissue T cells after allogeneic stem cell transplantation. Comments on this clone: Mouse gene names and germline throughout. The read stops 1 residue short of the end of the CDR3; the missing end is completed from the germline J gene.

Here immunoSEQ multiplex PCR was the method, and the copy in TCRdb shows in-frame clones only, minus some. The sample holds roughly 4,200 clones; around 64% are singletons and the top ten take 25% to 30%. The V end was cut by 1 base, the J end by 0 bases, with 10 bases between. Looked up from germline, CDR1 is SGHSN and CDR2 is HYEKVE. There are 15 residues in the CDR3. This sample's time point: mouse harvest day 7 after allogeneic transplant. Tail vein injection delivered 10^7 T-cell-depleted bone marrow cells and 10^6 splenic CD5+ T cells. The sample taken for sequencing was spleen. This TCR derives from a female BALB/c mouse given C57BL/6 T cells with graft-versus-host disease after an allogeneic hematopoietic cell transplant. The chain carries TRBV12-1 and TRBJ2-3, with D possibly being TRBD1 (6 bases). This CDR3 reads CASSLEGVSAETLYF. The covered CDR3 bases are TGTGCCAGCTCTCTGGAGGGGGTTAGTGCAGAAACGCTGTAT.